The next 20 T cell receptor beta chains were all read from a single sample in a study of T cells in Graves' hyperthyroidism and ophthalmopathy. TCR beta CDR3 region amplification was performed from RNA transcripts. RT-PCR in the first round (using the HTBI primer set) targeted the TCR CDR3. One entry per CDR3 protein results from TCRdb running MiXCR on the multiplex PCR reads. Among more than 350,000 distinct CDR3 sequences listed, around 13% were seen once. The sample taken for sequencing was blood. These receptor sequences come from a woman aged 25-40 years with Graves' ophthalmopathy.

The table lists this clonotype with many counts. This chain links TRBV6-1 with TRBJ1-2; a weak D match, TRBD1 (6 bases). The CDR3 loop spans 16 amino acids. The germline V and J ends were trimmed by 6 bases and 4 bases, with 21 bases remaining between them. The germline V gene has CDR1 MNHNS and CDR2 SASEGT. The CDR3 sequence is CASRYPEGGGTYGYTF. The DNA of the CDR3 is TGTGCCAGCAGATACCCCGAGGGGGGGGGGACCTATGGCTACACCTTC.

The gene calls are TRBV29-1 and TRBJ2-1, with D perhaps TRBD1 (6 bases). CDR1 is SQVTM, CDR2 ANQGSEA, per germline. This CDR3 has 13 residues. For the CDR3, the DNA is TGCAGTTGCGACCGGGACACTTACAATGAGCAGTTCTTC. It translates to CSCDRDTYNEQFF.

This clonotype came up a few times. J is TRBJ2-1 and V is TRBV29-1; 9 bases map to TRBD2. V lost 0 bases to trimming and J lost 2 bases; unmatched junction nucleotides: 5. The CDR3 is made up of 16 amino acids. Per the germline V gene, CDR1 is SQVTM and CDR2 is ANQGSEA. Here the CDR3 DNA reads TGCAGCGTTGAAGAGAGCGAGCGGGGGGCCTACAATGAGCAGTTCTTC. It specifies CSVEESERGAYNEQFF.

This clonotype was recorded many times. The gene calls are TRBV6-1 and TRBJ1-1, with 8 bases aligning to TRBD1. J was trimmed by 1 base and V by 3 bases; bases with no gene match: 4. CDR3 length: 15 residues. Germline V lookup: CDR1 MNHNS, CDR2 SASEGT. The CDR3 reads CASSDVDRGNTEAFF. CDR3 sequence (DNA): TGTGCCAGCAGTGATGTCGACAGGGGGAACACTGAAGCTTTCTTT.

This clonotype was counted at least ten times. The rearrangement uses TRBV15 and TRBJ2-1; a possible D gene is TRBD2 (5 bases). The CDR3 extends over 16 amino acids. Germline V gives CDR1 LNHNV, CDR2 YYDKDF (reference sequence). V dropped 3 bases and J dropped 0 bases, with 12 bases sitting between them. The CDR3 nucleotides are TGTGCCACCAGCAGCCTCGAGAGGGACTCCTACAATGAGCAGTTCTTC. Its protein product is CATSSLERDSYNEQFF.

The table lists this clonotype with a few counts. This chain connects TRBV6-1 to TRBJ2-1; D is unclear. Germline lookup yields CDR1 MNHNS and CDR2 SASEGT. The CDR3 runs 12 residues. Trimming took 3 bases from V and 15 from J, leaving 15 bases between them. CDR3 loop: CASSESRAAPFF. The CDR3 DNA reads TGTGCCAGCAGTGAGTCAAGGGCCGCTCCGTTCTTC.

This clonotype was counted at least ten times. The CDR3 coding sequence is TGCAGTGCTAGACCCGGACAGGGGGTTTGGAACACTGAAGCTTTCTTT. Encoded protein: CSARPGQGVWNTEAFF. This chain connects TRBV20-1 to TRBJ1-1; 10 bases line up with TRBD1. The length of the CDR3 is 16 residues. The J segment lost 1 base and the V segment lost 2 bases, leaving 7 bases of the junction unmatched. Germline V gene sequence: CDR1 DFQATT, CDR2 SNEGSKA (reference sequence).

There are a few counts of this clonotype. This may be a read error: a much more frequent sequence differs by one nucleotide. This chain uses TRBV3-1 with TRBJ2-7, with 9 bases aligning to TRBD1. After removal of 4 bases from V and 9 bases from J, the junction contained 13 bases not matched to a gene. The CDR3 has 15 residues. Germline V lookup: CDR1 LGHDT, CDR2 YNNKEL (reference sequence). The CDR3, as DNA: TGTGCCAGCAGCCCGATGGACAGGGGCAGTCCGAGGCAGTACTTC. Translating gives CASSPMDRGSPRQYF.

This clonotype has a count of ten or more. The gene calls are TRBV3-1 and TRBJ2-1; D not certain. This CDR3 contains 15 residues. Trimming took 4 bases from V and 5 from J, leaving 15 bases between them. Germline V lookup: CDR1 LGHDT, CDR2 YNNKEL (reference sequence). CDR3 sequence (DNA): TGTGCCAGCAGCCCGGATGTTCTGGCCGACAATGAGCAGTTCTTC. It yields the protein CASSPDVLADNEQFF.

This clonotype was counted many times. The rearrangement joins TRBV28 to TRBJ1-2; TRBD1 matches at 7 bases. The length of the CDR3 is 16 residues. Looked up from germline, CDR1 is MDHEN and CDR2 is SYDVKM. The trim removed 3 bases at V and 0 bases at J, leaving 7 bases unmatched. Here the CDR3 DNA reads TGTGCCAGCAGTTTTCACAGGGGCATTACTAACTATGGCTACACCTTC. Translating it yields CASSFHRGITNYGYTF.

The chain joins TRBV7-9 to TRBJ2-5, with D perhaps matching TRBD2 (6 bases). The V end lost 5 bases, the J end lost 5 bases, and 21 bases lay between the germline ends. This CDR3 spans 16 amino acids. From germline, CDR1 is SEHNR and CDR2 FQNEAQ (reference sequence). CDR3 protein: CASSREPRGFGETQYF. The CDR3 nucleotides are TGTGCCAGCAGCCGGGAGCCCCGGGGTTTTGGTGAGACCCAGTACTTC.

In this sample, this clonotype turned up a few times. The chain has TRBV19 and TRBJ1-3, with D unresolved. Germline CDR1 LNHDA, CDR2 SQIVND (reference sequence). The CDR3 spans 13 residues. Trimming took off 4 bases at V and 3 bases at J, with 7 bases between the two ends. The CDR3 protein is CASSKGNGNTIYF. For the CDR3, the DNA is TGTGCCAGTAGTAAAGGGAATGGAAACACCATATATTTT.

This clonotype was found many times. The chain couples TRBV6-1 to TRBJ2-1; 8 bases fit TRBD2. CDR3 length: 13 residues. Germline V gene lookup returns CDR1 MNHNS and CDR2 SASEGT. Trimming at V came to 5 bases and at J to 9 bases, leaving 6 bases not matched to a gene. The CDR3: CASSLGLALEQFF. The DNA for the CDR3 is TGTGCCAGCAGTTTAGGACTAGCACTTGAGCAGTTCTTC.

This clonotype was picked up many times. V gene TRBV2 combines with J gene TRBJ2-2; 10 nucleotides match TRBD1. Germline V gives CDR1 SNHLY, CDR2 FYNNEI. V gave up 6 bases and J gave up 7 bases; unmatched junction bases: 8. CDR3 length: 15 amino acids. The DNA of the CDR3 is TGTGCCAGCAGCCGCGGGACAGGGGAGGGCGGGGAGCTGTTTTTT. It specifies CASSRGTGEGGELFF.

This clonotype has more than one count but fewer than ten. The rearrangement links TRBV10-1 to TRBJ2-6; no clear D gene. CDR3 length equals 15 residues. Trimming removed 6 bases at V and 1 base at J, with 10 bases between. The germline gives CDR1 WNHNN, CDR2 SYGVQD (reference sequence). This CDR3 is CASSPMGSGANVLTF. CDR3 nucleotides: TGCGCCAGCAGCCCCATGGGATCTGGGGCCAACGTCCTGACTTTC.

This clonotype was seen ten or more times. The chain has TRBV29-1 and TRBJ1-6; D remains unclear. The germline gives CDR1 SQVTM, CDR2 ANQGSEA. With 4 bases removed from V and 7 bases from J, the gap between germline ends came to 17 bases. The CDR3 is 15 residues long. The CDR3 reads CSVGTSNGPNSPLHF. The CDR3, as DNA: TGCAGCGTTGGGACTTCAAACGGCCCCAATTCACCCCTCCACTTT.

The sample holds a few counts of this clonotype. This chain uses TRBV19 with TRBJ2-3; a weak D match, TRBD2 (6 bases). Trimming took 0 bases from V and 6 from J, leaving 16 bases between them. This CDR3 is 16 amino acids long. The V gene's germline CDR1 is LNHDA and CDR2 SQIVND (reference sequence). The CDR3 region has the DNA TGTGCCAGTAGTATAGAAGGACGGGGGTCCCCCGATACGCAGTATTTT. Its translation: CASSIEGRGSPDTQYF. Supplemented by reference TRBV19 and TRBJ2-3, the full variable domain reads DGGITQSPKYLFRKEGQNVTLSCEQNLNHDAMYWYRQDPGQGLRLIYYSQIVNDFQKGDIAEGYSVSREKKESFPLTVTSAQKNPTAFYLCASSIEGRGSPDTQYFGPGTRLTVL.

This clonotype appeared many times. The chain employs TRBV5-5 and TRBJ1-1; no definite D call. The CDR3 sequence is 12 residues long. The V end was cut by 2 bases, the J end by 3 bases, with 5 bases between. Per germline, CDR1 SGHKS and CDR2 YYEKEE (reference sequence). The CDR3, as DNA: TGTGCCAGCAGCTTCGCATACACTGAAGCTTTCTTT. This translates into CASSFAYTEAFF. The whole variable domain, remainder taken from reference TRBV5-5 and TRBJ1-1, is DAGVTQSPTHLIKTRGQQVTLRCSPISGHKSVSWYQQVLGQGPQFIFQYYEKEERGRGNFPDRFSARQFPNYSSELNVNALLLGDSALYLCASSFAYTEAFFGQGTRLTVV.

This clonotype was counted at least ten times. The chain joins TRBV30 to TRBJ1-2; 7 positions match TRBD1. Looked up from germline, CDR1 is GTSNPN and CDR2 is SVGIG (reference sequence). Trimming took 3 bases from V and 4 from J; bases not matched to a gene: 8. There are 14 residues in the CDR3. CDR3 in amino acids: CAWSTPGQFYGYTF. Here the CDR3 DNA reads TGTGCCTGGAGCACTCCGGGACAGTTCTATGGCTACACCTTC.

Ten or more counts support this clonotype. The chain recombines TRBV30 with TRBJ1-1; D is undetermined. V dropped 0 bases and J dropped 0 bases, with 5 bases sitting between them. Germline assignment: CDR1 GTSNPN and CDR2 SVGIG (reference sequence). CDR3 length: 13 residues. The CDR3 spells CAWSVRVNTEAFF. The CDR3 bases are TGTGCCTGGAGTGTACGAGTGAACACTGAAGCTTTCTTT.